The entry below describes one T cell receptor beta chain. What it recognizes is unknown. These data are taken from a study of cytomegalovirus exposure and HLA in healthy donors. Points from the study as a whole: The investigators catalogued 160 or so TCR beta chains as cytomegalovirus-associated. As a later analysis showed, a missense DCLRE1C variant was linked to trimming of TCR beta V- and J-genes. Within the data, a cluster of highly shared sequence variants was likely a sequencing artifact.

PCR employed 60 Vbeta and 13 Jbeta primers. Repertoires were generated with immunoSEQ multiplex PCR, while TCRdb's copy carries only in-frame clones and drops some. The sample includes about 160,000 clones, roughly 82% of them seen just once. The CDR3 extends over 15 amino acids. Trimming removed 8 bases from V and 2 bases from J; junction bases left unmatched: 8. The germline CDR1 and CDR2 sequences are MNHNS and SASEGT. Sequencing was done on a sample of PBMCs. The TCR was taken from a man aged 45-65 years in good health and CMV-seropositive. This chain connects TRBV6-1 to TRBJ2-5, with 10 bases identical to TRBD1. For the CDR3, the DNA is TGTGCCAGCTGCCGGGACAGGGGAGGTCAAGAGACCCAGTACTTC. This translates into CASCRDRGGQETQYF.